This T cell receptor beta chain is from a study of response to subunit inactivated influenza vaccine (dated by TCRdb to 2017 to 2018). Looking at the study overall: The study used deep quantitative T cell receptor repertoire profiling to track responses to a trivalent subunit inactivated influenza vaccine. The paper as a whole reports these results and caveats: It was suggested by the authors that each seasonal influenza vaccination may recruit only a limited number of new T cells.

Library prep was done by RT-PCR. TCRdb shows the sequencer as Illumina HiSeq 2500. Through fastp at Q25 and MiXCR, TCRdb rebuilt clones from the public reads, retaining in-frame beta chains. Rows matching on CDR3 protein sequence are summarized as one entry with the most common DNA and genes. Present in this sample are approximately 520,000 distinct CDR3 sequences, about 25% of which were seen just once. The top ten clones comprise around 1.8% of the sample. There are 14 amino acids in the CDR3, from cysteine to phenylalanine inclusive. The kept DNA is CDR3 alone, 42 bases in frame from the first base. CDR1 and CDR2 (DFQATT, SNEGSKA) derive from the germline V gene (reference sequence). The junction shows trimming of 4 bases on V and 0 bases on J, and the gene matches do not reach 3 bases of it. This clonotype was detected a few times. Its antigen is not yet known. No quality values exist for individual bases; no much larger clone is one base distant.

Source: CD4+ T cells sorted from PBMCs, taken about 5 days after vaccination. The V gene is TRBV20-1 and the J gene is TRBJ2-1, with 7 middle bases fitting TRBD2. This TCR was sampled from a man aged 45-65 years who received an inactivated influenza vaccine. Donor details come from another sample of the same person, matched by shared clones. The DNA sequence follows: TGCAGTGCTAAAGCGGGGCCCTCCTACAATGAGCAGTTCTTC. It translates as CSAKAGPSYNEQFF.